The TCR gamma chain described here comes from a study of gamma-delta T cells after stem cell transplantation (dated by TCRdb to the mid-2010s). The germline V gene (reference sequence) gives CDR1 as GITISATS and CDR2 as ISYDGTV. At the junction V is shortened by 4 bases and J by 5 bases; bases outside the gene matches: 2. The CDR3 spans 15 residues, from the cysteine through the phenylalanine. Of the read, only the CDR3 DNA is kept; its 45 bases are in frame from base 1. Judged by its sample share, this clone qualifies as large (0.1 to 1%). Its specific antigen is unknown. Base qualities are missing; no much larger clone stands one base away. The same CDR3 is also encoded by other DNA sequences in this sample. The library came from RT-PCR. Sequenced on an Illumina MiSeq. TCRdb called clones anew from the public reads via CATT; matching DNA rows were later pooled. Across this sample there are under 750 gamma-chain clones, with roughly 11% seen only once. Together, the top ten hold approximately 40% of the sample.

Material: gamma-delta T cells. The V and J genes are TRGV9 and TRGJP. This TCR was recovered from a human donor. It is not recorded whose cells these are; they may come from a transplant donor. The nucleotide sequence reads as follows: TGTGCCTTGTGGGAAGAAGAGTTGGGCAAAAAAATCAAGGTATTT. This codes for CALWEEELGKKIKVF.